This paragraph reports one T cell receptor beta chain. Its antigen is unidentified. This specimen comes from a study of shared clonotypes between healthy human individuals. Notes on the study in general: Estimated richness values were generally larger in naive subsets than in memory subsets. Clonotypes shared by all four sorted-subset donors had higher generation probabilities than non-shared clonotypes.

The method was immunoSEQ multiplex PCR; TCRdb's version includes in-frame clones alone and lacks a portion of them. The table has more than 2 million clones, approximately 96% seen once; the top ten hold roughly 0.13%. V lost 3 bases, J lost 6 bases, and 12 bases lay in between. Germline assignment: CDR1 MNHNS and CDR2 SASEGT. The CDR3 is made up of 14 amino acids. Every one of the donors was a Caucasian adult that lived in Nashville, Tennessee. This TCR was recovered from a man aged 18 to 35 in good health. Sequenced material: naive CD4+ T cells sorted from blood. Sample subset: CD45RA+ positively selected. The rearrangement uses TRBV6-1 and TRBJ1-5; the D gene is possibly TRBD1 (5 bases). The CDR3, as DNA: TGTGCCAGCAGTGACAGGGAGGATTCTCAGCCCCAGCATTTT. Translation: CASSDREDSQPQHF.